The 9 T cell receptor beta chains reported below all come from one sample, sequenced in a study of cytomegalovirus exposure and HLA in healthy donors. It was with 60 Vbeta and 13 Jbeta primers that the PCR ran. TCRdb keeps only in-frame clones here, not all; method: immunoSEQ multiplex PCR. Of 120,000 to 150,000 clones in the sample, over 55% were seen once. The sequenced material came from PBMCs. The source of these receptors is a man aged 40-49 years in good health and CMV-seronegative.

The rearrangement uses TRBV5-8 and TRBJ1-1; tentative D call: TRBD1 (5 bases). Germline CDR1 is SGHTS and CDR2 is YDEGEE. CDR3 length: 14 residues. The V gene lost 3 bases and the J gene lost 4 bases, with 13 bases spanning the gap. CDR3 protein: CASSSDSGVTEAFF. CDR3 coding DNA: TGTGCCAGCAGCTCCGACAGCGGGGTCACTGAAGCTTTCTTT.

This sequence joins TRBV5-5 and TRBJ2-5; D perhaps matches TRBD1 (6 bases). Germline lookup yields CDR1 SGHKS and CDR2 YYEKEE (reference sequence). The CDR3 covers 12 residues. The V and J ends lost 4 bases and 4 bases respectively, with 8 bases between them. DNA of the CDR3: TGTGCCAGCAGCACAGGGATAGAGACCCAGTACTTC. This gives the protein CASSTGIETQYF.

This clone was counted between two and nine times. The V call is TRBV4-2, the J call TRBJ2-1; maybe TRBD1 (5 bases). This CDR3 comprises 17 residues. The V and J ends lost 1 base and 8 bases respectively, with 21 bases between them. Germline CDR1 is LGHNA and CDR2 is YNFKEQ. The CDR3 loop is CASSQAFGATPRHEQFF. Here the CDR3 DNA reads TGTGCCAGCAGCCAAGCATTTGGGGCCACCCCCCGCCATGAGCAGTTCTTC.

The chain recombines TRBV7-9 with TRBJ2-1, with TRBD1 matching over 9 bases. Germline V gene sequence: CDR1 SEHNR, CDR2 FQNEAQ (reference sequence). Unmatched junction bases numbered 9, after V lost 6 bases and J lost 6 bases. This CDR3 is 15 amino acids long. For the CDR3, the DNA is TGTGCCAGCAGTCGGGACAGGGTTTGGGGCAATGAGCAGTTCTTC. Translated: CASSRDRVWGNEQFF.

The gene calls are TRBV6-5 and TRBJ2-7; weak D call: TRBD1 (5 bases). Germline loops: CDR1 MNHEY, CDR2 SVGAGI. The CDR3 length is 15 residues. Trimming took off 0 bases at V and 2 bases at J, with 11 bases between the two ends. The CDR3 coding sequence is TGTGCCAGCAGTTACTCGGAGACAGCGCCCTACGAGCAGTACTTC. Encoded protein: CASSYSETAPYEQYF.

DNA of the CDR3: TGCGCCAGCAGCTTGGGGCGGGGTCTCGTTGAAGCTTTCTTT. Translation gives CASSLGRGLVEAFF. The gene calls are TRBV5-1 and TRBJ1-1; D gene uncertain. Germline V lookup: CDR1 SGHRS, CDR2 YFSETQ. The CDR3 sequence is 14 residues long. V was trimmed by 0 bases and J by 7 bases, leaving 13 bases between them.

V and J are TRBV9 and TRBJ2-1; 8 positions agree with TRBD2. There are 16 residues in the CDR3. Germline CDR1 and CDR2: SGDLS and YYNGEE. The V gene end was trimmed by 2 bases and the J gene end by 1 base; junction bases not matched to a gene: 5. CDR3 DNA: TGTGCCAGCAGCGTGGTAGCGGGGAGGTCCTACAATGAGCAGTTCTTC. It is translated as CASSVVAGRSYNEQFF. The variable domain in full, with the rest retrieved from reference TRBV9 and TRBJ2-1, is DSGVTQTPKHLITATGQRVTLRCSPRSGDLSVYWYQQSLDQGLQFLIQYYNGEERAKGNILERFSAQQFPDLHSELNLSSLELGDSALYFCASSVVAGRSYNEQFFGPGTRLTVL.

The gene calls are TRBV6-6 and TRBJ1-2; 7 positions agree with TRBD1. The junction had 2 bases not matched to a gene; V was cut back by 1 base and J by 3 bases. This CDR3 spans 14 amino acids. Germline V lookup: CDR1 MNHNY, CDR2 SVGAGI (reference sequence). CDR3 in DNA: TGTGCCAGCAGTTACTGGGACAGCGACTATGGCTACACCTTC. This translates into CASSYWDSDYGYTF.

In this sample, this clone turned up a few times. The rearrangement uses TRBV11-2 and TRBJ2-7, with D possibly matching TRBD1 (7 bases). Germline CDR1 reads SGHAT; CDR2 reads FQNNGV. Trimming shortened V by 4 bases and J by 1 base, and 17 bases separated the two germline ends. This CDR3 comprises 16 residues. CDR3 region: CASSSPGGQLSYEQYF. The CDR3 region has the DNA TGTGCCAGCAGCTCCCCCGGGGGACAGTTATCCTACGAGCAGTACTTC.